This T cell receptor beta chain is from a study of blood T cell repertoires in COVID-19. Study details: Specimens from acute and convalescent COVID-19 originated in the United States, Italy and Spain. T cells, B-cell-depleted T cells, or PBMCs supplied cDNA or gDNA.

Allocation to cohorts depended on clinical history reported by the participants. Methods used by the authors: For nucleated cells, counts were estimated from reference gene primer amplification. Repertoires were generated with immunoSEQ multiplex PCR, while TCRdb's copy carries only in-frame clones and drops some. The DNA gave D and trimming, while V, J and clone size come from that table. The top ten clones hold around 1.1% of a sample with roughly 400,000 clones, more than 80% of them seen once. Per the germline V gene, CDR1 is SGHRS and CDR2 is YFSETQ. Trimming removed 4 bases from V and 5 bases from J; junction bases left unmatched: 24. There are 20 residues in the CDR3.

The sequenced material came from PBMCs or T cells enriched from blood (not recorded which). The receptor was derived from a man aged 30-40 years who had recovered from COVID-19. The chain recombines TRBV5-1 with TRBJ2-1, with 7 bases lining up with TRBD2. The CDR3, as DNA: TGCGCCAGCAGCCTCTTTAGTGGGCTAGCGGAAACCCGAATTGACAATGAGCAGTTCTTC. Translating it yields CASSLFSGLAETRIDNEQFF.